This TCR beta chain was documented in a study of early T cells in non-severe SARS-CoV-2 infection. In germline, CDR1 is SGHRS, CDR2 YFSETQ. The CDR3 consists of 12 residues. V lost 2 bases and J 6 bases, leaving 8 bases between the germline ends. Via MiXCR, TCRdb re-called the 5' RACE reads, giving one row per CDR3 protein. The table lists 25,000 to 30,000 distinct CDR3 sequences, roughly a tenth of them singletons. This clonotype was recorded at least ten times. The receptor was derived from an adult who was a healthcare worker with PCR-confirmed SARS-CoV-2 infection or an uninfected control (not recorded which). Sequencing was carried out using whole blood. The gene calls are TRBV5-1 and TRBJ2-5; D is undetermined. The CDR3 reads CASSLAPKTQYF. CDR3 sequence (DNA): TGCGCCAGCAGCTTAGCGCCGAAGACCCAGTACTTC.